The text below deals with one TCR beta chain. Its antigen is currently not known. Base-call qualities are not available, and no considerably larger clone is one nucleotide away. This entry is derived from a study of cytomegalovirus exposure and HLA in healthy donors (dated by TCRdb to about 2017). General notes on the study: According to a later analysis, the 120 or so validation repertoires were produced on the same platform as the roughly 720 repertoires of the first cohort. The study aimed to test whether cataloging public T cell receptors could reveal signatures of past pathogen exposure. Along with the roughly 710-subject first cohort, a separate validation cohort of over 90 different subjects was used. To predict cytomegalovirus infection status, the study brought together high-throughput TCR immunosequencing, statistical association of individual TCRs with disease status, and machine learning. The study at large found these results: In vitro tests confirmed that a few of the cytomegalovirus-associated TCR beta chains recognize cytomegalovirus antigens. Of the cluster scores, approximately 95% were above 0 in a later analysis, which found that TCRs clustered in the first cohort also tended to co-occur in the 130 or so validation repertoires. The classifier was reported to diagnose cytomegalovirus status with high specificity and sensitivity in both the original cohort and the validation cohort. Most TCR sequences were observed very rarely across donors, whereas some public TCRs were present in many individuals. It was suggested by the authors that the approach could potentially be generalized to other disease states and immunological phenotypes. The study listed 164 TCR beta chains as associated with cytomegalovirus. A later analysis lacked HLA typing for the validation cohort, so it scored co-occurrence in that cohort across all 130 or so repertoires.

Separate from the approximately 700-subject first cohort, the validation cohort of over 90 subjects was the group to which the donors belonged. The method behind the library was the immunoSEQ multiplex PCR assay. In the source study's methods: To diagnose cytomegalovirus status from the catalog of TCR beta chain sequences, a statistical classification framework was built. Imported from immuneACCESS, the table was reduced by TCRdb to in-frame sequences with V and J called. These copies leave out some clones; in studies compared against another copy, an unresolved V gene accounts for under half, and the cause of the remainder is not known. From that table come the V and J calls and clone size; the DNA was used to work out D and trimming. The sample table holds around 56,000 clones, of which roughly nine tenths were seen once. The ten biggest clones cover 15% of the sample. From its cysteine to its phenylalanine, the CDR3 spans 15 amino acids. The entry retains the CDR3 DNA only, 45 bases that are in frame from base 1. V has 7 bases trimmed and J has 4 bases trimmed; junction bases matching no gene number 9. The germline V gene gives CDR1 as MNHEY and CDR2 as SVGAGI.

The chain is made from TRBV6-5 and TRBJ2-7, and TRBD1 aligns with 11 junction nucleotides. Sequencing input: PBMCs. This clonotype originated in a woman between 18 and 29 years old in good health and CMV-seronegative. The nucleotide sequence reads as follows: TGTGCCAGCACTACGACCGGGACAGGGGGTTACGAGCAGTACTTC. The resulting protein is CASTTTGTGGYEQYF.